This T cell receptor beta chain was captured by sequencing in a study of shared clonotypes between healthy human individuals (dated by TCRdb to 2018 to 2020). A note on the overall study: A few men and two women, aged 18 to 49 years, made up the cohort. For each donor, three plates each were used for CD4 naive and CD4 memory, two plates were used for CD8 naive, and one plate was used for CD8 memory. The study deeply sequenced blood TCR repertoires of about 5 healthy adults to estimate repertoire size and the extent of clonotype sharing between individuals. To increase sequencing depth and limit assay-specific biases, TCR repertoire library preparation and sequencing were carried out by different laboratories using diverse techniques. Per donor, leukapheresis produced somewhere between about 0.94 and 9.5 billion PBMCs. What the work shows at the level of the full study, not this receptor alone: Incomplete sequencing was indicated by rarefaction of sorted-subset datasets, despite the large sequencing depth. When several donors were compared, the shared fraction of clonotypes was 5% to 6.5% for naive CD4, 3.5% for naive CD8, 2% to 2.5% for memory CD4, and less than 0.5% for memory CD8. Sampling was restricted to blood, and TCR repertoires in tissue are likely to differ from TCR repertoires in blood. Pairwise subsampling led to the expectation that sequencing depth would affect the degree of clonotype sharing among donors. Naive subsets generally had larger estimated clonotype richness than memory subsets did. Compared with non-shared clonotypes, clonotypes shared by all four sorted-subset donors had higher generation probabilities. Because the study included a small number of donors, the genetic and exposure-history diversity represented was limited.

Via the germline V gene, CDR1 is LGHNA and CDR2 YSLEER. The germline ends are 9 bases apart after V is trimmed by 3 bases and J by 3 bases. Taken from cysteine to phenylalanine, the CDR3 has 13 residues. Just the 39-base CDR3 DNA is kept, in frame starting at base 1. Using the deep immunoSEQ assay, multiplex PCR amplified TCR CDR3 regions from genomic DNA. For each cell subset, the extracted genomic DNA was distributed evenly across all wells of several immunoSEQ 96-well plates, and each plate served as one replicate. Each replicate PCR for sorted subsets received about 210 ng genomic DNA, equal to about 30,000 T cell genomes. Purified libraries were quantified with a Qubit 3.0 fluorometer, sized on a Bioanalyzer 2100, and re-quantified with the KAPA Library Quantification kit. A separate single-read 150-cycle Illumina NextSeq 550 flow cell was used to sequence each immunoSEQ 96-well plate. The authors' pipeline ran thus. The immunoSEQ output contained only junctional sequences without quality scores, so filtering could not match that applied to full-length reads. Sequences were annotated with PyIR, a Python wrapper for IgBLAST v1.9, and V/J genes and CDR3 were assigned using IMGT germline references. Any read was removed if the V/J assignment was weak (E-value above 1e-6), the CDR3 was missing, or the read contained stop codons, out-of-frame junctions, or ambiguous translated residues. V3J clonotypes were defined by identical inferred V gene, J gene, and CDR3 amino acid sequence. Percentage overlap between repertoires was calculated by dividing the number of shared unique clonotypes by the size of the smaller repertoire. RTK rarefaction, the Chao1 estimator, and Recon v2.1 estimates of unobserved clonotypes were used to assess repertoire richness. Generation probabilities were computed with OLGA for all TCRbeta clonotypes obtained by the gDNA method from a handful of donors. TCRdb limited this immuneACCESS table to in-frame rearrangements with V and J called. A share of clones is missing; checked studies link under half to unresolved V genes, and the rest is unexplained. That table gives V, J and clone size, and the DNA gave D and trimming. The sample records fewer than 1 million clones, 90% to 98% of which are singletons. About 0.25% of the sample goes to the ten largest clones.

CD8 naive samples consisted of CD45RO-negative cells that were positively selected for CCR7, yielding a CD45RA+CCR7+ population without TemRA cells. Healthy HIV-negative adults with no recently reported acute infections or vaccinations were included as donors. Every donor was a Caucasian adult living in Nashville, Tennessee, USA. Blood was obtained by leukapheresis, after which PBMCs were separated by Ficoll-Histopaque density gradient centrifugation and cryopreserved in liquid nitrogen vapor phase. Analytical flow cytometry was used to check the purity and quantity of each magnetically sorted T cell population. From each sorted fraction, genomic DNA was isolated and quantified by UV absorbance on a Nanodrop 2000c. Comment on this clone: It has no known antigen specificity. It has no much larger one-base neighbor in the sample; base qualities were not kept.

Input material: naive CD8+ T cells sorted from blood. In the paper's terms, the cell subset or site label means: CD45RA+CCR7+. The TCR was taken from a man aged 25 to 40 in good health. The chain links TRBV4-3 with TRBJ2-7; the D gene assignment is ambiguous. The DNA reads TGCGCCAGCAGCCAGACCCCCGACTACGAGCAGTACTTC. Its protein is CASSQTPDYEQYF.